The 18 T cell receptor beta chains below come from one sample, sequenced in a study of cytomegalovirus exposure and HLA in healthy donors. Repertoires were generated with immunoSEQ multiplex PCR, while TCRdb's copy carries only in-frame clones and drops some. The sample has approximately 150,000 clones, about 91% seen once. The sequenced material came from PBMCs. These receptors all stem from a man between 18 and 35 years old in good health and CMV-seropositive.

The rearrangement joins TRBV27 to TRBJ2-4; the D gene is possibly TRBD2 (5 bases). The CDR3 has 12 residues. V lost 2 bases to trimming and J lost 7 bases, with 6 bases between them. Looked up from germline, CDR1 is MNHEY and CDR2 is SMNVEV (reference sequence). The DNA of the CDR3 is TGTGCCAGCAGTTTACCGGGGAACATTCAGTACTTC. Translating gives CASSLPGNIQYF.

The chain recombines TRBV30 with TRBJ2-3; 11 nucleotides align to TRBD1. Germline CDR1 GTSNPN, CDR2 SVGIG (reference sequence). The CDR3 is made up of 15 amino acids. Germline trimming cut 4 bases from V and 3 bases from J; bases unmatched to any gene: 6. As DNA, the CDR3 is TGTGCCTGGAATCCCGGGACAGGGGGAACAGATACGCAGTATTTT. Translation: CAWNPGTGGTDTQYF.

J is TRBJ2-5 and V is TRBV6-5; D gene uncertain. CDR3 size: 13 residues. Germline CDR1 and CDR2: MNHEY and SVGAGI. Deletions cut 2 bases from V and 7 bases from J, with 11 bases between. CDR3 nucleotide sequence: TGTGCCAGCAGTTACGGGCACCCAGGGACCCAGTACTTC. This gives the protein CASSYGHPGTQYF.

The chain employs TRBV27 and TRBJ1-1; 8 bases map to TRBD1. The CDR3 sequence is 16 residues long. Germline CDR1 is MNHEY and CDR2 is SMNVEV (reference sequence). Trimming cost V 4 bases and J 2 bases; bases outside gene matches: 9. The CDR3 sequence is CASSSSGGGSNTEAFF. CDR3 bases: TGTGCCAGCAGTTCCTCAGGGGGCGGAAGTAACACTGAAGCTTTCTTT.

This clone occurred a few times. This rearrangement joins TRBV30 to TRBJ1-2; D may be TRBD1 (5 bases). Germline lookup yields CDR1 GTSNPN and CDR2 SVGIG (reference sequence). There are 13 residues in the CDR3. V was pared by 3 bases and J by 4 bases, with 12 bases between. The DNA of the CDR3 is TGTGCCTGGAGGGACTCGGGACTCTATGGCTACACCTTC. Its protein is CAWRDSGLYGYTF.

The chain links TRBV5-4 to TRBJ2-6; D perhaps matches TRBD1 (6 bases). Per the germline V gene, CDR1 is SGHNT and CDR2 is YYREEE (reference sequence). This CDR3 has 17 amino acids. Trimming took off 2 bases at V and 0 bases at J, with 12 bases between the two ends. In DNA form, the CDR3 reads TGTGCCAGCAGCTTAACAGGGTCGGGCTCTGGGGCCAACGTCCTGACTTTC. Translating gives CASSLTGSGSGANVLTF. Variable domain in full (rest from reference TRBV5-4 and TRBJ2-6): ETGVTQSPTHLIKTRGQQVTLRCSSQSGHNTVSWYQQALGQGPQFIFQYYREEENGRGNFPPRFSGLQFPNYSSELNVNALELDDSALYLCASSLTGSGSGANVLTFGAGSRLTVL.

The chain has TRBV4-1 and TRBJ2-5; a weak D match, TRBD1 (5 bases). The CDR3 is made up of 15 amino acids. V was clipped by 0 bases and J by 5 bases, with 13 bases between them. The germline CDR1 and CDR2 sequences are MGHRA and YSYEKL. CDR3 sequence (DNA): TGCGCCAGCAGCCAAGAGGACACCCTGTCGGAGACCCAGTACTTC. It yields the protein CASSQEDTLSETQYF.

The gene calls are TRBV14 and TRBJ2-1, with 11 bases lining up with TRBD2. The CDR3 runs 16 residues. Germline V lookup: CDR1 SGHDN, CDR2 FVKESK. With 4 bases clipped from V and 2 bases from J, the junction kept 4 bases outside the gene matches. The CDR3 coding sequence is TGTGCCAGCAGCCGCCTGACTAGCGGGACCTACAATGAGCAGTTCTTC. Translation gives CASSRLTSGTYNEQFF.

V and J are TRBV7-7 and TRBJ2-6; TRBD2 agrees at 9 bases. The V gene end was trimmed by 5 bases and the J gene end by 0 bases; junction bases not matched to a gene: 11. Germline loops: CDR1 SSHAT, CDR2 FNYEAQ (reference sequence). CDR3 size: 19 residues. The CDR3 protein is CASSPLSREGYSGANVLTF. Here the CDR3 DNA reads TGTGCCAGCAGCCCATTGTCGCGGGAGGGCTACTCTGGGGCCAACGTCCTGACTTTC. The complete variable domain, with remaining parts taken from reference TRBV7-7 and TRBJ2-6, reads GAGVSQSPRYKVTKRGQDVTLRCDPISSHATLYWYQQALGQGPEFLTYFNYEAQPDKSGLPSDRFSAERPEGSISTLTIQRTEQRDSAMYRCASSPLSREGYSGANVLTFGAGSRLTVL.

This rearrangement joins TRBV28 to TRBJ1-4; no clear D gene. The CDR3 runs 12 residues. The ends were cut back, 3 bases at V and 8 bases at J, with 7 bases in the middle. The germline V gene encodes CDR1 MDHEN and CDR2 SYDVKM. The CDR3 coding sequence is TGTGCCAGCAGTTTTCGGGTGGAAAAACTGTTTTTT. Translated: CASSFRVEKLFF.

This chain connects TRBV6-1 to TRBJ2-1; 12 nucleotides match TRBD2. CDR3 length: 14 residues. Germline assignment: CDR1 MNHNS and CDR2 SASEGT. Trimming at V came to 8 bases and at J to 7 bases, leaving 6 bases not matched to a gene. In DNA, the CDR3 is TGTGCCAGCGGGGAGACTAGCGGGGGAAATGAGCAGTTCTTC. Translated, it gives CASGETSGGNEQFF.

This sequence joins TRBV5-1 and TRBJ2-5; 8 bases match TRBD2. The CDR3 covers 14 residues. V shed 4 bases and J 3 bases; nucleotides not matched to a gene: 5. Germline CDR1 reads SGHRS; CDR2 reads YFSETQ. In DNA form, the CDR3 reads TGCGCCAGCAGCCACGGACTAGCCGAAGAGACCCAGTACTTC. The encoded protein is CASSHGLAEETQYF. The full variable domain, its missing parts supplied by reference TRBV5-1 and TRBJ2-5, is KAGVTQTPRYLIKTRGQQVTLSCSPISGHRSVSWYQQTPGQGLQFLFEYFSETQRNKGNFPGRFSGRQFSNSRSEMNVSTLELGDSALYLCASSHGLAEETQYFGPGTRLLVL.

A remark on this clone: Other DNA sequences in the sample encode the same CDR3. The genes are TRBV5-1 and TRBJ2-5; D is undetermined. Trimming cost V 0 bases and J 3 bases, with 6 bases left between them. CDR1 and CDR2 from the germline V gene are SGHRS and YFSETQ. The CDR3 covers 13 residues. The CDR3 region is CASSLGHEETQYF. The CDR3 nucleotides read TGCGCCAGCAGCTTGGGACACGAAGAGACCCAGTACTTC.

DNA for the CDR3: TGTGCCAGCAGTTTGACACAGGGATGGAATGAGCAGTTCTTC. Encoded protein: CASSLTQGWNEQFF. The chain links TRBV27 to TRBJ2-1, with D perhaps matching TRBD1 (6 bases). Trimming removed 3 bases at V and 7 bases at J, with 13 bases between. Germline V lookup: CDR1 MNHEY, CDR2 SMNVEV (reference sequence). The CDR3 extends over 14 amino acids.

The V gene is TRBV27, the J gene TRBJ1-1; 8 bases align to TRBD1. The germline gives CDR1 MNHEY, CDR2 SMNVEV (reference sequence). The CDR3 sequence is 13 residues long. V lost 2 bases to trimming and J lost 4 bases; unmatched junction nucleotides: 0. CDR3 protein: CASSLQGATEAFF. The DNA for the CDR3 is TGTGCCAGCAGTTTACAGGGGGCCACTGAAGCTTTCTTT.

V is TRBV4-1 and J is TRBJ2-4; TRBD2 might be the D (5 bases). The germline CDR1 and CDR2 sequences are MGHRA and YSYEKL. Between the trimmed V and J ends, which lost 4 bases and 1 base, there was a span of 11 bases. The length of the CDR3 is 15 residues. CDR3 in DNA: TGCGCCAGCAGCCTACTAGTGGGGGCCAAAAACATTCAGTACTTC. The encoded protein is CASSLLVGAKNIQYF.

V is TRBV7-3 and J is TRBJ1-6, with 9 bases aligning to TRBD1. Trimming at V came to 0 bases and at J to 7 bases, leaving 4 bases not matched to a gene. CDR1 and CDR2 from the germline V gene are SGHTA and FQGTGA. This CDR3 has 16 residues. The CDR3: CASSLTSGTGNSPLHF. In nucleotides, the CDR3 is TGTGCCAGCAGCTTAACGTCCGGGACAGGGAATTCACCCCTCCACTTT.

This chain uses TRBV5-1 with TRBJ2-5; possible D gene TRBD2, 6 bases. The CDR3 is made up of 14 amino acids. V lost 1 base and J lost 5, with 12 bases in between. CDR1 SGHRS and CDR2 YFSETQ come from the germline V gene. CDR3 DNA sequence: TGCGCCAGCAGCTTGTCGCGGGGTGACGAGACCCAGTACTTC. It is translated as CASSLSRGDETQYF.